This T cell receptor (beta chain) was profiled in a study of T-cell memory formation after mild COVID-19. Turning to the study itself: Largely donor-specific sequence clusters came from two donors.

The authors produced TCR alpha and TCR beta cDNA libraries with sample barcodes and UMIs by 5'RACE using constant-segment primers. TCRdb redid the calling of the 5' RACE reads with MiXCR, one entry per CDR3 protein. The sample shows 400,000 to 450,000 distinct CDR3 sequences, about a sixth of them seen only once. Trimming shortened V by 5 bases and J by 0 bases, and 12 bases separated the two germline ends. The CDR3 consists of 15 residues. There are a few counts of this clonotype. This clonotype was sampled from a man between 18 and 29 years old who had mild COVID-19 (a few samples of this study predate the infection). Cell type and time point are not known. Material for sequencing was PBMCs or a T cell subset sorted from them (not recorded which). The gene calls are TRBV12-3 or TRBV12-4 and TRBJ2-3, with D possibly TRBD1 on 6 matching bases. As DNA, the CDR3 is TGTGCCAGCAGTGACACAGGGTATAGCACAGATACGCAGTATTTT. Translation: CASSDTGYSTDTQYF.